The T cell receptor beta chain under discussion was sequenced for a study of cytomegalovirus exposure and HLA in healthy donors. Study-wide background: The platform used for the approximately 130 validation repertoires matched that of the 666 first-cohort repertoires, a later analysis reported. Overall study findings and caveats: Cytomegalovirus-associated TCR beta chains were listed, numbering 150 to 200. Most TCR sequences showed up rarely, but some public TCRs showed up in many donors. Reportedly, cytomegalovirus status was diagnosed with high sensitivity and specificity.

V was cut by 3 bases and J by 7 bases, with 22 bases left in between. This CDR3 has 16 amino acids. Per germline, CDR1 SQVTM and CDR2 ANQGSEA. Comments on this clone: Its specificity is not known.

Sequencing was performed with immunoSEQ multiplex PCR; in TCRdb, only in-frame clones are kept and a portion is missing. This sample yields approximately 200,000 clones, of which 84% are seen a single time; under 15% belongs to the top ten. This rearrangement joins TRBV29-1 to TRBJ2-1, with D tentatively TRBD1 (5 bases). The TCR comes from a woman in her twenties or thirties in good health and CMV-seropositive. Sequenced input: PBMCs. As DNA, the CDR3 is TGCAGCGTTGATAACCTTGTCTTGGCAGGGTCGAATGAGCAGTTCTTC. Protein product: CSVDNLVLAGSNEQFF.